This TCR beta chain was sequenced during a study of cytomegalovirus exposure and HLA in healthy donors. Study-wide points: TRBV6-2, TRBV6-3 and some other V segments were excluded as indistinguishable.

Vbeta (60) and Jbeta (13) primers were used in the PCR. Some clones are missing from TCRdb's copy, which holds only in-frame ones; the method was immunoSEQ multiplex PCR. The sample contains 150,000 to 200,000 clones, approximately 82% of which appear only once. Healthy donors of bone marrow made up the group. Germline CDR1 and CDR2: SNHLY and FYNNEI. This CDR3 is built from 14 residues. Note on this clone: Its antigen remains unknown.

The receptor's source is a woman between 40 and 55 years old in good health and CMV-seropositive. The sequencing sample was made of PBMCs. The V gene is TRBV2, the J gene TRBJ2-5; TRBD1 might be the D (6 bases). TRBJ2-7 matches the DNA end more closely, so the J call is doubtful. CDR3 protein: CASARRTGSDEQYF. Here the CDR3 DNA reads TGTGCCAGTGCACGACGAACAGGGTCGGACGAGCAGTACTTC.